The rows below give T cell receptor beta chains drawn from one sample of a study of T cells after yellow fever vaccination. A single record per CDR3 protein comes from TCRdb applying MiXCR to the 5' RACE reads. Found here are about 74,000 distinct CDR3 sequences, approximately 6.9% of them singletons; the top ten hold roughly a third. The source material was CD8+ T cells sorted from PBMCs, sampled around 5 days after the first yellow fever vaccination. These receptor sequences come from a man between 18 and 35 years old who received the YFV17D yellow fever vaccine. Each CDR3 is given with its conserved first and last residue. The D gene is left open where the match is weak. Not all rows give a size; the values are once, few, many and, for expanded clones, a class.

abundance,j_gene,v_gene,d_gene,CDR3aa,CDR3nt
few,TRBJ2-5,TRBV12-3/TRBV12-4,TRBD2,CASSSPPGLADQETQYF,TGTGCCAGCAGTTCGCCTCCGGGACTAGCGGACCAAGAGACCCAGTACTTC
NA,TRBJ2-7,TRBV11-2,NA,CASSLAGGAHSYEQYF,TGTGCCAGCAGCTTAGCGGGGGGCGCCCACTCCTACGAGCAGTACTTC
medium-sized,TRBJ2-3,TRBV20-1,TRBD1,CSASEPDRGADTQYF,TGCAGTGCTAGCGAACCCGACAGGGGCGCAGATACGCAGTATTTT
few,TRBJ2-7,TRBV6-2/TRBV6-3,NA,CASSYWTTEQYF,TGTGCCAGCAGTTATTGGACTACCGAGCAGTACTTC
few,TRBJ2-7,TRBV7-2,NA,CASSSLQGTYEQYF,TGTGCCAGCAGCTCCCTCCAGGGGACCTACGAGCAGTACTTC
NA,TRBJ2-7,TRBV6-1,TRBD1,CASRFRDSLYEQYF,TGTGCCAGCAGATTCCGGGACAGCCTCTACGAGCAGTACTTC
NA,TRBJ1-6,TRBV5-1,TRBD1,CASSTWTGVNSPLHF,TGCGCCAGCAGCACCTGGACAGGGGTCAATTCACCCCTCCACTTT
many,TRBJ2-1,TRBV12-3/TRBV12-4,NA,CASSQARYNEQFF,TGTGCCAGCTCCCAGGCCCGGTACAATGAGCAGTTCTTC
many,TRBJ1-1,TRBV29-1,NA,CSVEGQPTTEAFF,TGCAGCGTTGAAGGACAGCCGACCACTGAAGCTTTCTTT
many,TRBJ2-1,TRBV5-1,TRBD2,CASSSGTSSGDEQFF,TGCGCCAGCAGCTCCGGGACTAGCTCTGGCGATGAGCAGTTCTTC
NA,TRBJ2-3,TRBV6-1,NA,CASSTRGAGTDTQYF,TGTGCCAGCAGTACCCGGGGGGCTGGGACAGATACGCAGTATTTT
few,TRBJ2-3,TRBV5-4,TRBD2,CASSLLGLATDTQYF,TGTGCCAGCAGCTTGTTGGGACTAGCGACAGATACGCAGTATTTT
many,TRBJ2-3,TRBV4-3,NA,CASSQDATDTQYF,TGCGCCAGCAGCCAAGATGCCACAGATACGCAGTATTTT
NA,TRBJ2-1,TRBV7-3,NA,CASSPDTYNEQFF,TGTGCCAGCAGCCCTGACACGTACAATGAGCAGTTCTTC
many,TRBJ2-7,TRBV4-3,NA,CASSQDLGTYEQYF,TGCGCCAGCAGCCAAGATTTGGGAACATACGAGCAGTACTTC
NA,TRBJ2-3,TRBV19,TRBD1,CASDRALSSTDTQYF,TGTGCGTCGGACAGGGCTCTATCTAGCACAGATACGCAGTATTTT
many,TRBJ2-1,TRBV27,NA,CASGYNEQFF,TGTGCCAGCGGGTACAATGAGCAGTTCTTC
many,TRBJ2-2,TRBV9,TRBD1,CASSAQGANTGELFF,TGTGCCAGCAGCGCCCAGGGGGCCAACACCGGGGAGCTGTTTTTT
many,TRBJ2-6,TRBV6-5,NA,CATGSGANVLTF,TGTGCCACCGGTTCTGGGGCCAACGTCCTGACTTTC
few,TRBJ2-3,TRBV7-2,TRBD1,CASSLGTGAGGRNTQYF,TGTGCCAGCAGCTTGGGGACAGGGGCCGGGGGAAGGAATACGCAGTATTTT
NA,TRBJ2-1,TRBV4-3,NA,CASSQDAGINEQFF,TGCGCCAGCAGCCAAGATGCGGGTATCAATGAGCAGTTCTTC
many,TRBJ2-5,TRBV6-2/TRBV6-3,NA,CASSSEETQYF,TGTGCCAGCAGCTCCGAGGAGACCCAGTACTTC
NA,TRBJ1-2,TRBV7-2,NA,CASSLEVGGASRGYTF,TGTGCCAGCAGCTTAGAAGTTGGGGGGGCGTCTCGCGGCTACACCTTC
many,TRBJ2-5,TRBV7-8,NA,CASRYPGSLGETQYF,TGTGCCAGCAGATATCCGGGCTCTTTAGGGGAGACCCAGTACTTC
NA,TRBJ2-1,TRBV11-2,NA,CASSSTQRYEGNEQFF,TGTGCCAGCAGCTCGACCCAGCGTTACGAGGGGAATGAGCAGTTCTTC
few,TRBJ1-4,TRBV9,TRBD1,CASSPHDRAGEKLFF,TGTGCCAGCAGCCCCCACGACAGGGCGGGCGAAAAACTGTTTTTT
few,TRBJ1-4,TRBV4-3,NA,CASSRGEIPWGGEKLFF,TGCGCCAGCAGCCGAGGAGAGATTCCTTGGGGGGGTGAAAAACTGTTTTTT
NA,TRBJ2-3,TRBV6-1,NA,CASSADFADTQYF,TGTGCCAGCAGTGCCGACTTTGCTGATACGCAGTATTTT
NA,TRBJ1-4,TRBV4-1,NA,CASSYRTNPGSEKLFF,TGCGCCAGCAGCTACAGGACCAATCCTGGGAGTGAAAAACTGTTTTTT
many,TRBJ2-2,TRBV6-5,TRBD1,CASQTGHTGELFF,TGTGCCAGCCAGACAGGGCACACCGGGGAGCTGTTTTTT
many,TRBJ2-3,TRBV11-2,TRBD2,CASSRLGLAGALHGTQYF,TGTGCCAGCAGCCGGCTTGGGTTAGCGGGGGCCCTCCATGGTACGCAGTATTTT
many,TRBJ1-3,TRBV11-1,NA,CASSLGGGSGNTIYF,TGTGCCAGCAGCTTAGGTGGCGGCTCTGGGAACACCATATATTTT
few,TRBJ2-1,TRBV20-1,NA,CSARVSGRGDREQFF,TGCAGTGCTAGAGTGTCGGGACGTGGGGACCGTGAGCAGTTCTTC
many,TRBJ2-1,TRBV11-2,NA,CASSSSTGGSYNEQFF,TGTGCCAGCAGCTCCTCGACAGGTGGTTCCTACAATGAGCAGTTCTTC
NA,TRBJ2-4,TRBV7-6,TRBD1,CASSPRTGLTKNIQYF,TGTGCCAGCAGCCCACGGACAGGGCTAACCAAAAACATTCAGTACTTC
many,TRBJ2-5,TRBV7-2,NA,CASSLRTAIRETQYF,TGTGCCAGCAGCTTGAGGACAGCCATACGAGAGACCCAGTACTTC
NA,TRBJ2-2,TRBV4-1,NA,CASRGANRVIAGELFF,TGCGCCAGCAGAGGTGCTAACAGGGTGATCGCCGGGGAGCTGTTTTTT
many,TRBJ2-2,TRBV29-1,TRBD2,CSVPKGAGGPVTGELFF,TGCAGCGTGCCGAAAGGTGCGGGGGGGCCGGTGACCGGGGAGCTGTTTTTT
few,TRBJ2-1,TRBV27,TRBD2,CASSLSFGGGYNEQFF,TGTGCCAGCAGTTTGAGCTTCGGGGGGGGGTACAATGAGCAGTTCTTC
many,TRBJ2-7,TRBV12-3/TRBV12-4,TRBD2,CASSPGGATYEQYF,TGTGCCAGCAGTCCCGGGGGGGCCACCTACGAGCAGTACTTC
few,TRBJ2-1,TRBV7-2,NA,CASSPPERLGDNEQFF,TGTGCCAGCAGCCCCCCGGAACGGCTGGGAGACAATGAGCAGTTCTTC
many,TRBJ2-1,TRBV9,NA,CASSVEGGQHEQFF,TGTGCCAGCAGCGTAGAGGGGGGACAACATGAGCAGTTCTTC
NA,TRBJ2-1,TRBV6-5,NA,CASSYIRYSYNEQFF,TGTGCCAGCAGTTATATTCGGTACTCCTACAATGAGCAGTTCTTC
few,TRBJ1-5,TRBV6-5,TRBD1,CASRVMTGDGQPQHF,TGTGCCAGCAGAGTTATGACAGGGGACGGGCAGCCCCAGCATTTT
few,TRBJ2-7,TRBV7-6,TRBD1,CASSPDRGHNSYEQYF,TGTGCCAGCAGCCCGGACAGGGGGCACAACTCCTACGAGCAGTACTTC
few,TRBJ1-6,TRBV6-2/TRBV6-3,NA,CASSRLGSPLHF,TGTGCCAGCAGTCGTCTGGGATCACCCCTCCACTTT
many,TRBJ2-4,TRBV7-9,NA,CASSSGITKNIQYF,TGTGCCAGCAGCTCCGGGATAACCAAAAACATTCAGTACTTC
NA,TRBJ2-3,TRBV15,TRBD2,CATSRDTGGDTDTQYF,TGTGCCACCAGCAGAGATACGGGGGGGGACACAGATACGCAGTATTTT
few,TRBJ1-1,TRBV5-1,NA,CASSFPSGNTEAFF,TGCGCCAGCAGCTTCCCGAGTGGGAACACTGAAGCTTTCTTT
NA,TRBJ2-3,TRBV19,NA,CASSMLASSTDTQYF,TGTGCCAGTAGTATGCTAGCGTCGAGCACAGATACGCAGTATTTT
few,TRBJ2-5,TRBV20-1,NA,CSARQGGETQYF,TGCAGTGCTAGACAGGGCGGGGAGACCCAGTACTTC
many,TRBJ1-1,TRBV7-2,NA,CASSFNRVNTEAFF,TGTGCCAGCAGCTTCAACCGGGTGAACACTGAAGCTTTCTTT
many,TRBJ2-2,TRBV3-1,NA,CASSRFGNTGELFF,TGTGCCAGCAGCCGGTTCGGGAACACCGGGGAGCTGTTTTTT
many,TRBJ2-2,TRBV5-1,NA,CASRQNTGELFF,TGCGCCAGCAGACAGAACACCGGGGAGCTGTTTTTT